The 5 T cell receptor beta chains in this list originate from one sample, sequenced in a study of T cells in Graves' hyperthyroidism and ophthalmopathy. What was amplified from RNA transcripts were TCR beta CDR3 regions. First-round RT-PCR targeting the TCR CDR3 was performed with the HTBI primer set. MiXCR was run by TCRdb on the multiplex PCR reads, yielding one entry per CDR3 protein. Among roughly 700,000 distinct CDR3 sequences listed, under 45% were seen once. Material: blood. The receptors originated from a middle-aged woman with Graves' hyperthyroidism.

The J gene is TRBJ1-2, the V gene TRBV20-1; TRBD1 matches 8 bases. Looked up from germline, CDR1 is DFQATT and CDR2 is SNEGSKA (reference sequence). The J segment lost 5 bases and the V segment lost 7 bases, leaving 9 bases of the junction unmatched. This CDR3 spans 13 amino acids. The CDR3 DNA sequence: TGCAGTGTTGTATCAGGGGGCGCATATGGCTACACCTTC. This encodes CSVVSGGAYGYTF.

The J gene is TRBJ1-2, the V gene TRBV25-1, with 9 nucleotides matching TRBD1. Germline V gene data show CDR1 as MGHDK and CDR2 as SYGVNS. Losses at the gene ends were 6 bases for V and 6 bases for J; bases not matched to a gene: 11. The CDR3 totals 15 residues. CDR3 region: CASRSTGGWSDGYTF. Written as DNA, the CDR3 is TGTGCCAGCAGATCAACAGGGGGCTGGAGCGATGGCTACACCTTC.

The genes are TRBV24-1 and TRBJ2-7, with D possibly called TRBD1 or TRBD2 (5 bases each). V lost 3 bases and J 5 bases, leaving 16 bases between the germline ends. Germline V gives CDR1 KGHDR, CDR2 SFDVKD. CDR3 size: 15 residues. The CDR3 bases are TGTGCCACCAGTGATATCGGCGTTGGGACGGACGAGCAGTACTTC. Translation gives CATSDIGVGTDEQYF.

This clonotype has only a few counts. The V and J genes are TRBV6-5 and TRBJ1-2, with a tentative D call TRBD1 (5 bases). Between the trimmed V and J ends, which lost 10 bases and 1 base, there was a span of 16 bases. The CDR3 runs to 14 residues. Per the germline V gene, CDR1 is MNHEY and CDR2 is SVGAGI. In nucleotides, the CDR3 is TGTGCCACCGCTATGGGACGGATTAACTATGGCTACACCTTC. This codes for CATAMGRINYGYTF.

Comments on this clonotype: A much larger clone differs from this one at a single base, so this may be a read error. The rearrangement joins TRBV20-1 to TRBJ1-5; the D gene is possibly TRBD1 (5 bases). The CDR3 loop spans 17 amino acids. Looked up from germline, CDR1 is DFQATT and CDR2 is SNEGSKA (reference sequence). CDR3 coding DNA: TGCAGTGCTGGAGATCTAAGGGGCATATCGAGCAATCAGCCCCAGCATTTT. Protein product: CSAGDLRGISSNQPQHF.